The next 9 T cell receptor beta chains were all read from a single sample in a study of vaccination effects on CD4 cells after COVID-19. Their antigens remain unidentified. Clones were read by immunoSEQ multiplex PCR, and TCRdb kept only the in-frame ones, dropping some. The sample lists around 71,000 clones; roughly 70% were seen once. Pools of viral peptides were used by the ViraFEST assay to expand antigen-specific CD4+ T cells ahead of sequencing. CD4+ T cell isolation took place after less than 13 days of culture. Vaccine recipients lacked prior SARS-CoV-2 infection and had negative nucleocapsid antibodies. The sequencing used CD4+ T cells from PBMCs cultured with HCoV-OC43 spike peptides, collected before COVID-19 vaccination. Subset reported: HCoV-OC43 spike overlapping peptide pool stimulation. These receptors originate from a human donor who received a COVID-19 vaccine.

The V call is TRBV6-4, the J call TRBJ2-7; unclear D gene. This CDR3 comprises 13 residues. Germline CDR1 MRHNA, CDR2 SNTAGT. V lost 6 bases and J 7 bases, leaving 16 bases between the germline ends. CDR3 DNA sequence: TGTGCCAGCAGATTTGTACGGGTGGGGGAGCAGTACGTC. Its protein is CASRFVRVGEQYV.

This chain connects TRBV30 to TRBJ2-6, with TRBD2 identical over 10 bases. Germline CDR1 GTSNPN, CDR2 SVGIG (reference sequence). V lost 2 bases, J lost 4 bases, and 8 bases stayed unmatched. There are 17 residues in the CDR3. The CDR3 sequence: CAWSRERGGRGANVLTF. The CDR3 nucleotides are TGTGCCTGGAGTAGGGAGCGGGGGGGCCGCGGGGCCAACGTCCTGACTTTC. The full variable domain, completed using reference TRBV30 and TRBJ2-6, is SQTIHQWPATLVQPVGSPLSLECTVEGTSNPNLYWYRQAAGRGLQLLFYSVGIGQISSEVPQNLSASRPQDRQFILSSKKLLLSDSGFYLCAWSRERGGRGANVLTFGAGSRLTVL.

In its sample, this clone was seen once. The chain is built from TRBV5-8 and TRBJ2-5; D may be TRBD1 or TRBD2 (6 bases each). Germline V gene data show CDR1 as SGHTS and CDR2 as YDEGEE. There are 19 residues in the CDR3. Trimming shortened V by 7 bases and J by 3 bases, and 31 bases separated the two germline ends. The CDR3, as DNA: TGTGCCAGCCCCGAGATGTTCAGGGCCTGGAGGGGGGCCAAAGAGACCCAGTACTTC. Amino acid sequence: CASPEMFRAWRGAKETQYF.

CDR3 sequence: CASSPTGGVEQYV. The CDR3, as DNA: TGTGCCAGCAGCCCAACGGGAGGGGTCGAGCAGTACGTC. The chain uses TRBV7-3 and TRBJ2-7, with TRBD2 matching over 8 bases. The V and J ends lost 5 bases and 6 bases, in that order; junction bases with no gene match: 6. This CDR3 is built from 13 residues. Germline V gives CDR1 SGHTA, CDR2 FQGTGA.

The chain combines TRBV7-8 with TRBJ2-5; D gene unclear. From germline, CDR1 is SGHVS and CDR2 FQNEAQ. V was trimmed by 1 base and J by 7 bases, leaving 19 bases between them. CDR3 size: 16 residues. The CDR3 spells CASSLGTRAALATQYF. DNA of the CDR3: TGTGCCAGCAGCTTAGGCACTCGCGCGGCCCTCGCGACCCAGTACTTC.

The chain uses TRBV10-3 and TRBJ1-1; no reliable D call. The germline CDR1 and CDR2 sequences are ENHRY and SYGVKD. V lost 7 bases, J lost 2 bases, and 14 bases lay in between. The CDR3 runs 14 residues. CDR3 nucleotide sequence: TGTGCCATCAAATTCATGGCCTTCAACACTGAAGCTTTCTTT. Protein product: CAIKFMAFNTEAFF.

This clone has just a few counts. In nucleotides, the CDR3 is TGTGCCAGCAGTCTGGACAGCTACAATGAGCAGTTCTTC. Translating gives CASSLDSYNEQFF. This chain connects TRBV2 to TRBJ2-1; a weak D match, TRBD1 (6 bases). CDR3 length: 13 amino acids. Germline CDR1 reads SNHLY; CDR2 reads FYNNEI. The V end was cut by 5 bases, the J end by 3 bases, with 8 bases between.

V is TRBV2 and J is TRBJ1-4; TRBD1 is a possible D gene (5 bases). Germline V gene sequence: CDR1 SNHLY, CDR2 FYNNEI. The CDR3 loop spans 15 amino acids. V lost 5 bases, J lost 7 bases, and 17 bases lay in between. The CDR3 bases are TGTGCCAGCAGTCCCCAGGGCCTGGATAGTGAAAAACTGTTTTTT. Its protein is CASSPQGLDSEKLFF.

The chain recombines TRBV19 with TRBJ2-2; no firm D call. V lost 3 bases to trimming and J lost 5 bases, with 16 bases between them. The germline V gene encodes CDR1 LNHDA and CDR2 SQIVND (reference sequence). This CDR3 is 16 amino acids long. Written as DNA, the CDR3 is TGTGCCAGTAGTATCGATAGGGTACGGGTGACCGGGGAGCTGTTTTTT. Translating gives CASSIDRVRVTGELFF.